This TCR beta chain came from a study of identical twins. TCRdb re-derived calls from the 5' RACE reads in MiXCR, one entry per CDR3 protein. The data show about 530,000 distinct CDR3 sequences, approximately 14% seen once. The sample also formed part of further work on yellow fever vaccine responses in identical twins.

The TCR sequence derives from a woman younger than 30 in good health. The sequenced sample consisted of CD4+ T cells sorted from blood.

The CDR3 coding sequence is TGCAGTGCTAGTGCGCGGGGGGGCCGTCCTGAGCAGTTCTTC. It codes for CSASARGGRPEQFF. The rearrangement uses TRBV20-1 and TRBJ2-1; 9 positions match TRBD2. Germline V CDR1 and CDR2: DFQATT, SNEGSKA (reference sequence). The CDR3 is made up of 14 amino acids. The V and J ends lost 3 bases and 9 bases, in that order; junction bases with no gene match: 9.